These T cell receptor beta chains were read from a single sample in a study of tumor and adjacent non-tumor tissue in lung cancer. TCRdb re-analysed the multiplex PCR reads in MiXCR, keeping a single row per CDR3 protein. The table includes about 110,000 distinct CDR3 sequences, 62% detected once. The sample consisted of distant non-tumor lung tissue. The receptors were gathered from a man aged 60 to 69 with non-small cell lung cancer. The CDR3 runs from the conserved cysteine through the conserved F or W. A D gene is named only where the DNA matches it firmly. Not all rows give a size; the values are once, few, many and, for expanded clones, a class.

D | J | size | V | DNA | CDR3
TRBD2 | TRBJ2-3 | NA | TRBV20-1 | TGCAGTGCTGGGGGATCGGGACTAACGGGGGGAGATACGCAGTATTTT | CSAGGSGLTGGDTQYF
NA | TRBJ2-3 | NA | TRBV29-1 | TGCAGCGTTGATGAACCCACAGATACACTGTATTTT | CSVDEPTDTLYF
TRBD1 | TRBJ1-4 | many | TRBV19 | TGTGCCAGTAACTCCGTAGGACAGGGGAATGAAAAACTGTTTTTT | CASNSVGQGNEKLFF
NA | TRBJ2-3 | NA | TRBV28 | TGTGCCGGCAGGAGGCAGAGCACAGATACGCAGTATTTT | CAGRRQSTDTQYF
TRBD1 | TRBJ1-2 | many | TRBV5-6 | TGTGCCAGCAGCAATTGGGACAGGGCGGACTATGGCTACACCTTC | CASSNWDRADYGYTF
NA | TRBJ1-1 | many | TRBV11-3 | TGTGCCAGCAGCTTAGAAGGGACGGTGAACACTGAAGCTTTCTTT | CASSLEGTVNTEAFF
NA | TRBJ1-1 | many | TRBV10-2 | TGCGCCAGCAGAGATATTTTTGGACAGTCCATATTGAACACTGAAGCTTTCTTT | CASRDIFGQSILNTEAFF
NA | TRBJ2-7 | NA | TRBV4-3 | TGTGCCAGCAGCCAAGGAACCAGAGACTACAAGCAGTACTTT | CASSQGTRDYKQYF
TRBD1 | TRBJ2-2 | NA | TRBV2 | TGTGCCAGCAGACCGGGACAGGGGAACGGGGAGCTGTTTTTT | CASRPGQGNGELFF
NA | TRBJ1-3 | NA | TRBV5-1 | TGCACCAGCAGCTTAGGCCGGGGCGACGGAGACACCATATATTTT | CTSSLGRGDGDTIYF
NA | TRBJ1-2 | NA | TRBV29-1 | TGCAGCGCCGAAGGGGAACCCAGTTATGGCTACACCTTC | CSAEGEPSYGYTF
TRBD2 | TRBJ2-1 | NA | TRBV4-2 | TGTGACAGCAGCCAAGTTTCTAGCGGTGACAATGAGCAGTTCTTC | CDSSQVSSGDNEQFF
TRBD2 | TRBJ2-1 | NA | TRBV11-1 | TGCGCCAGCAGCTTAGGGGGACCAGCGGGAGTTTCCTACAATGAGCAGATCTTC | CASSLGGPAGVSYNEQIF
NA | TRBJ2-3 | NA | TRBV28 | TGTGCCAGCACCGGACGGGGAAAGCCCGGAGATCCGCAGTACTTT | CASTGRGKPGDPQYF
TRBD2 | TRBJ2-5 | once | TRBV5-6 | TGTGCCAGCAGAGCCCGACTAGCGGGGGGCCGACAAGAGACCCAGAACTTC | CASRARLAGGRQETQNF
NA | TRBJ2-7 | few | TRBV11-2 | TGTGCCAACAGCTTTTACGGAGCCTACGAACAGTACTTC | CANSFYGAYEQYF
NA | TRBJ2-4 | NA | TRBV20-1 | TGCAGTGCCCCGCACGGGGGCAAAAACATTCAGTACTTC | CSAPHGGKNIQYF
TRBD1 | TRBJ2-3 | many | TRBV10-3 | TGTGCCACCTCTTCAGGGGGTGGAGCAGATACGCAGTATTTT | CATSSGGGADTQYF
TRBD1 | TRBJ2-7 | NA | TRBV7-9 | TGTGCCAGCAGCTTAGCCTCCGTAGGGGGCGAAGTCTACGAGCAGTACTTC | CASSLASVGGEVYEQYF
NA | TRBJ1-1 | NA | TRBV12-3/TRBV12-4 | TGTGCCAGCAATTTAGAGGGGTATGGTACTGAAGCTTTCTTT | CASNLEGYGTEAFF
NA | TRBJ1-1 | many | TRBV12-3/TRBV12-4 | TGTGCCAGCAGTTTAGAAACACAGAACACTGAAGCTTTCTTT | CASSLETQNTEAFF
NA | TRBJ2-1 | few | TRBV11-2 | TGTGCCCGCAGCCTAGATCATGGGGCGTTTGAGCAATTCTTC | CARSLDHGAFEQFF
NA | TRBJ1-1 | once | TRBV21-1 | TGTGCCAGCAGCAATCCGGGGTTAAACACTGAAGCTTTCTTT | CASSNPGLNTEAFF
TRBD1 | TRBJ1-2 | medium-sized | TRBV11-1 | TGTGCCAGCAGCGGATGGGACAGCAACTATGGCTACACCTTC | CASSGWDSNYGYTF
TRBD1 | TRBJ2-1 | many | TRBV6-2/TRBV6-3 | TGTGCCAGCAGTATTCCCGGGACAGGGGGCATCTATGAGCAGTTCTTC | CASSIPGTGGIYEQFF
TRBD2 | TRBJ2-1 | NA | TRBV28 | TGTGCCAGCAGTTTCATAGCGGGAGTCGTCAATGGGCATTTCTTC | CASSFIAGVVNGHFF